The next 27 T cell receptor beta chains were all read from a single sample in a study of blood T cell repertoires in COVID-19. The repertoire was sequenced with immunoSEQ multiplex PCR; TCRdb's copy has only in-frame clones and lacks some. In the table there are 150,000 or so clones, 75% to 85% of which are singletons. The sequencing sample was made of peripheral blood. The receptors originated from a woman in her forties or fifties with acute or convalescent COVID-19.

This clone appeared a single time. The gene calls are TRBV5-4 and TRBJ2-1; 9 bases map to TRBD2. The CDR3 runs 16 residues. Germline V gene lookup returns CDR1 SGHNT and CDR2 YYREEE (reference sequence). With V trimmed by 4 bases and J by 4 bases, 9 bases remained unmatched. The DNA of the CDR3 is TGTGCCAGCAGCCGACGCCTAGCGGGAAGTTACAATGAGCAGTTCTTC. It specifies CASSRRLAGSYNEQFF.

This clone was seen a single time. This sequence joins TRBV11-3 and TRBJ2-7; 11 nucleotides align to TRBD1. V shed 4 bases, J shed 5 bases, and the junction held 7 bases outside the gene matches. Looked up from germline, CDR1 is SGHNT and CDR2 is YENEEA. This CDR3 has 15 residues. The DNA of the CDR3 is TGTGCCAGCAGCTCAAGGACAGGGGGCATCAACGAGCAGTACTTC. This encodes CASSSRTGGINEQYF.

The CDR3 loop is CASSEAMYSYNEQFF. In DNA, the CDR3 is TGTGCCAGCAGTGAAGCAATGTACTCCTACAATGAGCAGTTCTTC. V is TRBV6-1 and J is TRBJ2-1; D not resolved. This CDR3 is built from 15 residues. The germline CDR1 and CDR2 sequences are MNHNS and SASEGT. Trimming stripped 0 bases from V and 0 bases from J, with 6 bases between.

There are a few counts of this clone. The chain joins TRBV3-1 (or the pseudogene TRBV3-2) to TRBJ1-2; 9 bases line up with TRBD1. The CDR3 consists of 18 residues. Trimming took 1 base from V and 4 from J; bases not matched to a gene: 13. Germline CDR1 and CDR2: LGHDT and YNNKEL (reference sequence). CDR3: CASSQGSKGQGKFYGYTF. The DNA for the CDR3 is TGTGCCAGCAGCCAAGGATCCAAAGGACAGGGGAAGTTCTATGGCTACACCTTC.

This chain uses TRBV6-4 with TRBJ2-2, with D unclear. CDR3 length: 15 amino acids. Germline V CDR1 and CDR2: MRHNA, SNTAGT. V was clipped by 0 bases and J by 5 bases, with 10 bases between them. The CDR3 region is CASSDSLPRTGELFF. The CDR3, as DNA: TGTGCCAGCAGTGACTCGCTACCACGGACCGGGGAGCTGTTTTTT.

The rearrangement joins TRBV5-1 to TRBJ2-7, with D possibly being TRBD2 (6 bases). Germline V CDR1 and CDR2: SGHRS, YFSETQ. The germline V and J ends were trimmed by 4 bases and 2 bases, with 22 bases remaining between them. The CDR3 runs to 17 residues. The chain's CDR3 is CASSPYLRGTAAYEQYF. The CDR3 DNA sequence: TGCGCCAGCAGCCCCTATTTACGGGGGACTGCTGCCTACGAGCAGTACTTC.

This chain uses TRBV20-1 with TRBJ2-7; TRBD2 aligns across 8 bases. CDR3 length: 15 amino acids. Trimming took 3 bases from V and 2 from J; bases not matched to a gene: 9. CDR1 DFQATT and CDR2 SNEGSKA come from the germline V gene (reference sequence). The CDR3 region has the DNA TGCAGTGCTAGTGGGGCGGGCGGGGGGACCTACGAGCAGTACTTC. It translates to CSASGAGGGTYEQYF.

This clone has a handful of counts. The genes are TRBV5-4 and TRBJ1-2; no definite D call. Germline CDR1 SGHNT, CDR2 YYREEE (reference sequence). Trimming pared 4 bases from V and 6 bases from J, leaving 22 bases between. This CDR3 region has 16 residues. The CDR3 region is CASSPPGSLYGNGYTF. CDR3 nucleotide sequence: TGTGCCAGCAGCCCGCCGGGGTCCCTATATGGAAATGGCTACACCTTC.

This chain links TRBV20-1 with TRBJ1-4; D possibly corresponds to TRBD1 (5 bases). The CDR3 covers 10 residues. The V gene lost 2 bases and the J gene lost 16 bases, with 11 bases spanning the gap. The germline V gene encodes CDR1 DFQATT and CDR2 SNEGSKA (reference sequence). CDR3 nucleotides: TGCAGTGCTAGACAGGGTGTGGCGTTTTTT. This gives the protein CSARQGVAFF.

V gene TRBV6-5 combines with J gene TRBJ2-3; D might be TRBD2 (6 bases). V was clipped by 2 bases and J by 0 bases, with 6 bases between them. This CDR3 has 14 amino acids. CDR1 is MNHEY and CDR2 is SVGAGI in the germline V gene. As DNA, the CDR3 is TGTGCCAGCAGTTACCGGGGGAGCACAGATACGCAGTATTTT. It yields the protein CASSYRGSTDTQYF.

The chain has TRBV4-3 and TRBJ1-6; 9 bases map to TRBD1. J was trimmed by 7 bases and V by 4 bases; bases with no gene match: 5. This CDR3 has 15 amino acids. In germline, CDR1 is LGHNA, CDR2 YSLEER. The CDR3 DNA reads as TGCGCCAGCAGCCTCTGGACAGGGGAAAATTCACCCCTCCACTTT. This gives the protein CASSLWTGENSPLHF.

The rearrangement links TRBV5-1 to TRBJ1-2; TRBD1 might be the D (5 bases). Germline V gives CDR1 SGHRS, CDR2 YFSETQ. The CDR3 runs 15 residues. The germline V and J ends were trimmed by 0 bases and 4 bases, with 13 bases remaining between them. CDR3 DNA: TGCGCCAGCAGCTTGGAGGGCGGGACCGCCTATGGCTACACCTTC. It translates to CASSLEGGTAYGYTF.

This chain joins TRBV6-5 and TRBJ2-7; TRBD1 aligns across 9 bases. Germline lookup yields CDR1 MNHEY and CDR2 SVGAGI. The CDR3 extends over 15 amino acids. Germline trimming cut 5 bases from V and 4 bases from J; bases unmatched to any gene: 9. The CDR3 spells CASSRTSGTGYEQYF. In nucleotides, the CDR3 is TGTGCCAGCAGTAGAACATCCGGGACAGGGTACGAGCAGTACTTC.

The chain links TRBV5-4 to TRBJ1-5, with a possible D match to TRBD1 (5 bases). Germline V gives CDR1 SGHNT, CDR2 YYREEE (reference sequence). This CDR3 has 13 amino acids. Between the trimmed V and J ends, which lost 9 bases and 10 bases, there was a span of 20 bases. In DNA form, the CDR3 reads TGTGCCACAGGACCGGGGGTTAAGTCTCCCCAGCATTTT. It codes for CATGPGVKSPQHF.

This chain connects TRBV4-2 to TRBJ2-5, with 7 positions matching TRBD1. Losses at the gene ends were 3 bases for V and 5 bases for J; bases not matched to a gene: 6. Germline CDR1 reads LGHNA; CDR2 reads YNFKEQ. CDR3 length: 14 amino acids. The CDR3 nucleotides read TGTGCCAGCAGCCAGAACAGGGGTCGGGAGACCCAGTACTTC. The encoded protein is CASSQNRGRETQYF.

There are a few counts of this clone. The J gene is TRBJ2-7, the V gene TRBV5-1; 10 nucleotides align to TRBD1. The CDR3 runs to 13 residues. Germline lookup yields CDR1 SGHRS and CDR2 YFSETQ. The V segment lost 3 bases and the J segment 5 bases; nucleotides outside the gene matches: 2. The DNA of the CDR3 is TGCGCCAGCAGCTCGGACAGGGGGGACGAGCAGTACTTC. Translating it yields CASSSDRGDEQYF.

V usage is TRBV9 and J usage is TRBJ1-2, with D possibly matching TRBD1 (5 bases). Germline CDR1 reads SGDLS; CDR2 reads YYNGEE. Deletions cut 0 bases from V and 5 bases from J, with 14 bases between. This CDR3 region has 15 residues. The CDR3 reads CASSVEGVGAYGYTF. The CDR3 nucleotides read TGTGCCAGCAGCGTAGAAGGGGTAGGGGCTTATGGCTACACCTTC.

The chain employs TRBV5-6 and TRBJ2-6; D is unclear. The CDR3 contains 14 residues. V was shortened by 2 bases and J by 1 base, with 4 bases between the two germline ends. Germline CDR1 SGHDT, CDR2 YYEEEE. The DNA of the CDR3 is TGTGCCAGCAGCTTCAGGTCTGGGGCCAACGTCCTGACTTTC. Protein: CASSFRSGANVLTF.

This clone was counted a few times. The chain employs TRBV2 and TRBJ1-5; D is perhaps TRBD1 (6 bases). The CDR3 is made up of 15 amino acids. CDR1 SNHLY and CDR2 FYNNEI come from the germline V gene. Trimming took 4 bases from V and 3 from J, leaving 13 bases between them. CDR3 sequence reads: CASSGDAGANQPQHF. CDR3 sequence (DNA): TGTGCCAGCAGTGGGGACGCGGGGGCCAATCAGCCCCAGCATTTT.

V and J are TRBV15 and TRBJ2-7; weak D call: TRBD1 (5 bases). Deletions cut 2 bases from V and 6 bases from J, with 14 bases between. CDR1 LNHNV and CDR2 YYDKDF come from the germline V gene (reference sequence). The CDR3 extends over 14 amino acids. The CDR3 reads CATSRQGPQGEQYF. CDR3 bases: TGTGCCACCAGCAGACAAGGGCCGCAGGGCGAGCAGTACTTC.

The chain recombines TRBV6-6 with TRBJ2-5; D may be TRBD1 (5 bases). V was trimmed by 2 bases and J by 3 bases, leaving 7 bases between them. CDR3 length equals 13 residues. From germline, CDR1 is MNHNY and CDR2 SVGAGI (reference sequence). The CDR3, as DNA: TGTGCCAGCAGTTACGGCAGGGAAGAGACCCAGTACTTC. Translation gives CASSYGREETQYF.

This clone has only a few counts. The J gene is TRBJ1-2, the V gene TRBV9; the D is unclear. V was trimmed by 0 bases and J by 6 bases, leaving 9 bases between them. Germline CDR1 is SGDLS and CDR2 is YYNGEE. The length of the CDR3 is 13 residues. As DNA, the CDR3 is TGTGCCAGCAGCGTAGGGCAGCGCAATGGCTACACCTTC. Its protein is CASSVGQRNGYTF.

The table lists this clone with a count of one. This chain connects TRBV7-2 to TRBJ2-5; 7 bases match TRBD2. This CDR3 contains 14 residues. Germline values: CDR1 SGHTA, CDR2 FQGNSA. Trimming at V came to 4 bases and at J to 3 bases, leaving 5 bases not matched to a gene. In nucleotides, the CDR3 is TGTGCCAGCAGCTGGCGTGGGAGGGAAGAGACCCAGTACTTC. Residues: CASSWRGREETQYF.

This clone turned up a few times. The chain employs TRBV11-2 and TRBJ2-2; TRBD1 matches at 7 bases. Germline CDR1 SGHAT, CDR2 FQNNGV. Trimming at V came to 5 bases and at J to 5 bases, leaving 8 bases not matched to a gene. This CDR3 has 15 residues. CDR3 protein: CASSHNRGATGELFF. The CDR3 DNA follows: TGTGCCAGCAGCCATAACAGGGGAGCTACCGGGGAGCTGTTTTTT.

This sequence joins TRBV5-1 and TRBJ2-5, with TRBD2 matching over 7 bases. CDR1 is SGHRS, CDR2 YFSETQ, per germline. The CDR3 spans 16 residues. V shed 6 bases, J shed 2 bases, and the junction held 13 bases outside the gene matches. CDR3 nucleotides: TGCGCCAGCAACCCCTCTGACCTCGGGGGGCAAGAGACCCAGTACTTC. Translating gives CASNPSDLGGQETQYF. Complete variable domain (other parts from reference TRBV5-1 and TRBJ2-5): KAGVTQTPRYLIKTRGQQVTLSCSPISGHRSVSWYQQTPGQGLQFLFEYFSETQRNKGNFPGRFSGRQFSNSRSEMNVSTLELGDSALYLCASNPSDLGGQETQYFGPGTRLLVL.

The chain links TRBV5-1 to TRBJ2-1; possible D gene TRBD2, 5 bases. The CDR3 sequence is 14 residues long. CDR1 SGHRS and CDR2 YFSETQ come from the germline V gene. Trimming pared 4 bases from V and 6 bases from J, leaving 14 bases between. For the CDR3, the DNA is TGCGCCAGCAGCCCCGGGGTAGCTGGCAATGAGCAGTTCTTC. Protein: CASSPGVAGNEQFF.

The CDR3 reads CASSTRSSRKITGELFF. In nucleotides, the CDR3 is TGTGCCAGCAGCACTCGAAGTTCGAGAAAGATTACCGGGGAGCTGTTTTTT. The chain is built from TRBV7-9 and TRBJ2-2; no clear D gene. Trimming left V 5 bases short and J 5 bases short, with 21 bases between. The length of the CDR3 is 17 residues. Germline values: CDR1 SEHNR, CDR2 FQNEAQ (reference sequence).